This T cell receptor beta chain was retrieved from a study of OX40 agonist ivuxolimab in advanced cancers. About this clone: No antigen is known for it.

Repertoires were generated with immunoSEQ multiplex PCR, while TCRdb's copy carries only in-frame clones and drops some. The sample contains some 40,000 clones, 89% of which appear only once. Notes on the study in general: It was not determined which antigens were specifically recognized by the peripheral T cells that had undergone clonal expansion.

The CDR3 has 13 residues. The V end was cut by 5 bases, the J end by 7 bases, with 14 bases between. Germline-derived CDR1 and CDR2 are SEHNR and FQNEAQ (reference sequence). The sequence was collected from an adult with an advanced solid tumor such as melanoma, head and neck, liver or kidney cancer. Material: CD4+ or CD8+ T cells sorted from blood, obtained in a trial of the OX40 agonist ivuxolimab. V is TRBV7-9 and J is TRBJ1-2, with D unclear. CDR3 in amino acids: CASSPRQVIGYTF. The CDR3 DNA reads as TGTGCCAGCAGCCCACGACAAGTTATTGGCTACACCTTC. The variable domain in full, completed from reference TRBV7-9 and TRBJ1-2, reads DTGVSQNPRHKITKRGQNVTFRCDPISEHNRLYWYRQTLGQGPEFLTYFQNEAQLEKSRLLSDRFSAERPKGSFSTLEIQRTEQGDSAMYLCASSPRQVIGYTFGSGTRLTVV.